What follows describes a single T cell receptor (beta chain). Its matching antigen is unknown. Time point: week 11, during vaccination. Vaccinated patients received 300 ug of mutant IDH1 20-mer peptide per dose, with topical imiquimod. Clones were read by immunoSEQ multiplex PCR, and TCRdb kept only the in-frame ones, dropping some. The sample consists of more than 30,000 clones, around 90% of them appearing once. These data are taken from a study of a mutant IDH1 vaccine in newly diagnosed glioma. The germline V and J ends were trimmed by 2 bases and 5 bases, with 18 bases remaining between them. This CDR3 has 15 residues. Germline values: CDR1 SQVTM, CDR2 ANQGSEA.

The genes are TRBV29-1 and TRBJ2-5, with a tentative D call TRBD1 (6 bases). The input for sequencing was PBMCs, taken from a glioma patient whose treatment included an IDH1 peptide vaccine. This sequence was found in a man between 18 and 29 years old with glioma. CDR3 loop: CSVELGRGLGETQYF. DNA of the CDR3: TGCAGCGTTGAACTTGGCAGGGGCTTAGGGGAGACCCAGTACTTC. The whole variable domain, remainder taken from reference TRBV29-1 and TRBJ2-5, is SAVISQKPSRDICQRGTSLTIQCQVDSQVTMMFWYRQQPGQSLTLIATANQGSEATYESGFVIDKFPISRPNLTFSTLTVSNMSPEDSSIYLCSVELGRGLGETQYFGPGTRLLVL.